The 20 T cell receptor beta chains listed next were all sequenced from one sample in a study of patients and donors after allogeneic stem cell transplantation. TCRdb itself ran the RT-PCR reads through MiXCR, one entry per CDR3 protein. The sample has more than 850,000 distinct CDR3 sequences; about a sixth are singletons. Sequencing was performed on blood, either unsorted or a sorted T cell fraction (not recorded which). The receptors here all came from a human donor who was either an allogeneic HSCT recipient or a stem cell or donor lymphocyte infusion donor (not recorded which). It is not recorded whose cells these are; they may come from a transplant donor.

This clonotype was recorded a few times. The CDR3 spells CASSLALAGGVDEQFF. The DNA for the CDR3 is TGTGCCAGCAGCTTAGCACTAGCGGGGGGCGTGGATGAGCAGTTCTTC. The J gene is TRBJ2-1, the V gene TRBV7-8, with TRBD2 matching over 12 bases. V lost 0 bases and J lost 8; bases outside the gene matches: 5. The CDR3 is 16 residues long. Germline V gene sequence: CDR1 SGHVS, CDR2 FQNEAQ. The full variable domain, rest sourced from reference TRBV7-8 and TRBJ2-1, is GAGVSQSPRYKVAKRGQDVALRCDPISGHVSLFWYQQALGQGPEFLTYFQNEAQLDKSGLPSDRFFAERPEGSVSTLKIQRTQQEDSAVYLCASSLALAGGVDEQFFGPGTRLTVL.

This clonotype was counted between two and nine times. V usage is TRBV10-3 and J usage is TRBJ2-3; D might be TRBD2 (6 bases). V was trimmed by 4 bases and J by 4 bases, leaving 9 bases between them. CDR3 size: 13 residues. Germline-derived CDR1 and CDR2 are ENHRY and SYGVKD. The CDR3 coding sequence is TGTGCCATCAGTGGGCGGGGATCAGATACGCAGTATTTT. Its translation is CAISGRGSDTQYF.

The chain combines TRBV3-1 with TRBJ2-7; D perhaps matches TRBD2 (5 bases). There are 16 residues in the CDR3. CDR1 and CDR2 (germline): LGHDT, YNNKEL (reference sequence). V was clipped by 3 bases and J by 0 bases, with 15 bases between them. The CDR3 spells CASSQRRPRSSYEQYF. Here the CDR3 DNA reads TGTGCCAGCAGCCAGAGGAGGCCGAGGAGCTCCTACGAGCAGTACTTC.

This clonotype was found a few times. The chain combines TRBV12-3 or TRBV12-4 with TRBJ1-1; D unclear. The CDR3 sequence is 13 residues long. With 5 bases removed from V and 3 bases from J, the gap between germline ends came to 10 bases. CDR3 sequence reads: CASSRWVDTEAFF. In DNA form, the CDR3 reads TGTGCCAGCAGTCGGTGGGTAGACACTGAAGCTTTCTTT.

This clonotype was seen a few times. This chain connects TRBV5-1 to TRBJ2-1; possible D gene TRBD1, 5 bases. This CDR3 spans 14 amino acids. Germline CDR1 SGHRS, CDR2 YFSETQ. V was trimmed by 4 bases and J by 6 bases, leaving 14 bases between them. The CDR3: CASSPGVGLNEQFF. CDR3 sequence (DNA): TGCGCCAGCAGCCCTGGCGTGGGGCTCAATGAGCAGTTCTTC.

This clonotype has a handful of counts. The CDR3 spells CASSLKGQGIDGYTF. The CDR3 DNA is TGTGCCAGCAGTTTGAAGGGACAAGGAATCGATGGCTACACCTTC. The chain uses TRBV12-3 or TRBV12-4 and TRBJ1-2; D possibly corresponds to TRBD1 (6 bases). V lost 3 bases, J lost 6 bases, and 17 bases lay in between. This CDR3 spans 15 amino acids.

This chain uses TRBV2 with TRBJ1-1; no reliable D call. There are 12 residues in the CDR3. The V gene lost 7 bases and the J gene lost 6 bases, with 12 bases spanning the gap. Germline V CDR1 and CDR2: SNHLY, FYNNEI. In DNA, the CDR3 is TGTGCCAGCAAGCAAGGGAGGGCTGAAGCTTTCTTT. This encodes CASKQGRAEAFF. Based on the CDR3 plus reference TRBV2 and TRBJ1-1, the full variable domain is EPEVTQTPSHQVTQMGQEVILRCVPISNHLYFYWYRQILGQKVEFLVSFYNNEISEKSEIFDDQFSVERPDGSNFTLKIRSTKLEDSAMYFCASKQGRAEAFFGQGTRLTVV.

This chain links TRBV2 with TRBJ1-3; D possibly corresponds to TRBD1 (6 bases). From germline, CDR1 is SNHLY and CDR2 FYNNEI. V shed 7 bases and J shed 4 bases, with 14 bases lying between them. The CDR3 extends over 14 amino acids. CDR3 protein: CASTGQLGGNTIYF. CDR3 nucleotide sequence: TGTGCCAGCACCGGACAGCTGGGAGGAAACACCATATATTTT. The entire variable domain, with the rest obtained from reference TRBV2 and TRBJ1-3, is as follows: EPEVTQTPSHQVTQMGQEVILRCVPISNHLYFYWYRQILGQKVEFLVSFYNNEISEKSEIFDDQFSVERPDGSNFTLKIRSTKLEDSAMYFCASTGQLGGNTIYFGEGSWLTVV.

The chain carries TRBV12-3 or TRBV12-4 and TRBJ1-5; D ambiguous. V was shortened by 5 bases and J by 0 bases, with 8 bases between the two germline ends. The CDR3 loop spans 14 amino acids. CDR3 nucleotide sequence: TGTGCCAGCAGTCAGAGGGTTAGCAATCAGCCCCAGCATTTT. Translation gives CASSQRVSNQPQHF.

The chain has TRBV7-9 and TRBJ1-5; TRBD1 agrees at 10 bases. The J segment lost 3 bases and the V segment lost 3 bases, leaving 8 bases of the junction unmatched. Germline CDR1 is SEHNR and CDR2 is FQNEAQ (reference sequence). The CDR3 is 17 amino acids. As DNA, the CDR3 is TGTGCCAGCAGCTTGACAGGGGGCAATGGCGCCAATCAGCCCCAGCATTTT. The encoded protein is CASSLTGGNGANQPQHF.

The chain uses TRBV4-3 and TRBJ1-6; no definite D call. With 4 bases removed from V and 10 bases from J, the gap between germline ends came to 17 bases. The CDR3 extends over 15 amino acids. Germline CDR1 and CDR2: LGHNA and YSLEER. CDR3 region: CASSPVDRPGSPLHF. CDR3 DNA: TGCGCCAGCAGCCCTGTGGACCGCCCGGGATCACCCCTCCACTTT.

The chain couples TRBV12-3 or TRBV12-4 to TRBJ1-5, with D maybe TRBD1 (6 bases). V shed 0 bases and J shed 3 bases, with 9 bases lying between them. The CDR3 loop spans 15 amino acids. The CDR3 region has the DNA TGTGCCAGCAGTTTAGCGGACAGTTACAATCAGCCCCAGCATTTT. It codes for CASSLADSYNQPQHF.

The V gene is TRBV20-1, the J gene TRBJ2-7; the D gene could be TRBD1 or TRBD2 (5 bases each). V lost 1 base to trimming and J lost 7 bases, with 17 bases between them. Per the germline V gene, CDR1 is DFQATT and CDR2 is SNEGSKA (reference sequence). This CDR3 is 14 amino acids long. The CDR3 region has the DNA TGCAGTGCTAGAGGGGGACCGAGGACGGGAGAGCAGTACTTC. Translating it yields CSARGGPRTGEQYF.

The chain joins TRBV6-1 to TRBJ2-5; 10 bases line up with TRBD1. After removal of 4 bases from V and 4 bases from J, the junction contained 6 bases not matched to a gene. The CDR3 loop spans 15 amino acids. The germline V gene encodes CDR1 MNHNS and CDR2 SASEGT. The CDR3 bases are TGTGCCAGCAGTGCCGACAGGGGGCGCGTAGAGACCCAGTACTTC. It specifies CASSADRGRVETQYF.

This clonotype has more than one count but fewer than ten. This rearrangement joins TRBV2 to TRBJ2-4, with D perhaps TRBD1 (6 bases). The V end was cut by 4 bases, the J end by 0 bases, with 10 bases between. The CDR3 spans 15 residues. Germline V gene lookup returns CDR1 SNHLY and CDR2 FYNNEI. Here the CDR3 DNA reads TGTGCCAGCAGTGCAGACAGGTTAGCCAAAAACATTCAGTACTTC. Protein: CASSADRLAKNIQYF. The variable domain in full, with the rest retrieved from reference TRBV2 and TRBJ2-4, is EPEVTQTPSHQVTQMGQEVILRCVPISNHLYFYWYRQILGQKVEFLVSFYNNEISEKSEIFDDQFSVERPDGSNFTLKIRSTKLEDSAMYFCASSADRLAKNIQYFGAGTRLSVL.

This clonotype was detected ten times or more. The J gene is TRBJ1-4, the V gene TRBV4-1, with a tentative D call TRBD1 (5 bases). Trimming removed 4 bases from V and 6 bases from J, with 18 bases in between. The germline V gene has CDR1 MGHRA and CDR2 YSYEKL. The CDR3 length is 16 residues. CDR3 coding DNA: TGCGCCAGCAGCCGGAACAGGAAACAGGTGGATGAAAAACTGTTTTTT. This codes for CASSRNRKQVDEKLFF.

This chain links TRBV5-1 with TRBJ2-1, with D perhaps matching TRBD2 (6 bases). The CDR3 contains 15 residues. Germline V gene data show CDR1 as SGHRS and CDR2 as YFSETQ. V was cut by 0 bases and J by 3 bases, with 10 bases left in between. The CDR3 region is CASSLGEVGYNEQFF. The CDR3 bases are TGCGCCAGCAGCTTGGGGGAGGTGGGCTACAATGAGCAGTTCTTC.

This clonotype was counted many times. The chain joins TRBV9 to TRBJ2-2; 9 bases are shared with TRBD1. The V and J ends lost 0 bases and 9 bases, in that order; junction bases with no gene match: 12. This CDR3 has 17 amino acids. Germline lookup yields CDR1 SGDLS and CDR2 YYNGEE. The CDR3 DNA sequence: TGTGCCAGCAGCGTAGAACAGGGGGCGCGAAGAGGTCGGGAGCTGTTTTTT. Residues: CASSVEQGARRGRELFF.

This clonotype was counted only a few times. The chain is built from TRBV4-1 and TRBJ2-2; D ambiguous. The CDR3 has 15 amino acids. Per germline, CDR1 MGHRA and CDR2 YSYEKL. The V end was cut by 1 base, the J end by 6 bases, with 12 bases between. Here the CDR3 DNA reads TGCGCCAGCAGCCAAGGGGCTTCCCAGGCCGGGGAGCTGTTTTTT. Translating gives CASSQGASQAGELFF.

As regards this clonotype: This may come from a read error, since a much larger clone is one base off. This chain links TRBV6-6 with TRBJ1-1, with D possibly matching TRBD1 (5 bases). V dropped 7 bases and J dropped 1 base, with 10 bases sitting between them. CDR3 length: 13 residues. Germline V gives CDR1 MNHNY, CDR2 SVGAGI (reference sequence). CDR3: CASTYGGNTEAFF. In DNA, the CDR3 is TGTGCCAGCACCTACGGGGGGAACACTGAAGCTTTCTTT.